This is a list of T cell receptor beta chains from one sample in a study of beta chain features in type 1 diabetes. Sequencing used immunoSEQ multiplex PCR; TCRdb keeps in-frame clones, though not all of them. The repertoire consists of a few hundred thousand clones, with over 9.5% occurring once and the leading ten covering about 0.01%. The specimen was naive CD4+ T cells from blood. Every receptor here comes from a woman aged 18-29 years with type 1 diabetes. The CDR3 runs from the conserved cysteine through the conserved F or W. Each record gives: V gene, clone size, J gene, D gene, CDR3 protein, CDR3 DNA. A D gene is named only where the DNA matches it firmly. A clone size is listed for some rows: how often the clone was seen (once, few, many), or a class if it is expanded.

v_gene: TRBV5-4
abundance: -
j_gene: TRBJ1-1
d_gene: -
CDR3aa: CASSSDGGNTEAFF
CDR3nt: TGTGCCAGCAGTTCTGATGGGGGCAACACTGAAGCTTTCTTT

v_gene: TRBV19
abundance: -
j_gene: TRBJ2-1
d_gene: -
CDR3aa: CASTKTSAGFNEQFF
CDR3nt: TGTGCCAGTACAAAGACCTCCGCAGGGTTCAATGAGCAGTTCTTC

v_gene: TRBV6-5
abundance: -
j_gene: TRBJ1-1
d_gene: -
CDR3aa: CASSSVSGGAFF
CDR3nt: TGTGCCAGCAGTTCCGTGTCAGGTGGAGCTTTCTTT

v_gene: TRBV28
abundance: few
j_gene: TRBJ2-1
d_gene: -
CDR3aa: CASSGYRVSSYNEQFF
CDR3nt: TGTGCCAGCAGTGGGTACAGGGTTAGCTCCTACAATGAGCAGTTCTTC

v_gene: TRBV7-2
abundance: -
j_gene: TRBJ2-1
d_gene: -
CDR3aa: CASSLALHSYNEQFF
CDR3nt: TGTGCCAGCAGCTTAGCACTCCACTCCTACAATGAGCAGTTCTTC

v_gene: TRBV27
abundance: -
j_gene: TRBJ2-4
d_gene: TRBD1
CDR3aa: CASSLYDRGLHIQYF
CDR3nt: TGTGCCAGCAGTTTATATGACAGGGGGTTACACATTCAGTACTTC

v_gene: TRBV4-3
abundance: -
j_gene: TRBJ1-6
d_gene: TRBD1
CDR3aa: CASSQLSGQGANSPLHF
CDR3nt: TGCGCCAGCAGCCAACTAAGCGGACAGGGGGCGAATTCACCCCTCCACTTT

v_gene: TRBV19
abundance: -
j_gene: TRBJ1-6
d_gene: -
CDR3aa: CASRTGTSPSPLHF
CDR3nt: TGTGCCAGTAGGACCGGGACAAGTCCTTCACCCCTCCACTTT

v_gene: TRBV28
abundance: -
j_gene: TRBJ2-5
d_gene: -
CDR3aa: CASSLSGKREETQYF
CDR3nt: TGTGCCAGCAGTTTATCGGGGAAGAGGGAGGAGACCCAGTACTTC

v_gene: TRBV19
abundance: -
j_gene: TRBJ2-2
d_gene: -
CDR3aa: CASSIRGTGELFF
CDR3nt: TGTGCCAGTAGTATACGGGGGACCGGGGAGCTGTTTTTT

v_gene: TRBV7-9
abundance: -
j_gene: TRBJ1-1
d_gene: -
CDR3aa: CASSLESLSGAFF
CDR3nt: TGTGCCAGCAGCTTAGAGTCCCTCTCGGGGGCTTTCTTT

v_gene: TRBV28
abundance: few
j_gene: TRBJ1-2
d_gene: TRBD1
CDR3aa: CASSLSAGGDCTF
CDR3nt: TGTGCCAGCAGTTTATCGGCAGGGGGCGACTGTACCTTC

v_gene: TRBV7-2
abundance: few
j_gene: TRBJ2-5
d_gene: -
CDR3aa: CASSRRTGAIQETQYF
CDR3nt: TGTGCCAGCAGCCGACGAACGGGAGCCATCCAAGAGACCCAGTACTTC

v_gene: TRBV18
abundance: -
j_gene: TRBJ2-5
d_gene: -
CDR3aa: CASSPGLGAAQTQYF
CDR3nt: TGTGCCAGCTCACCGGGGCTAGGGGCGGCCCAGACCCAGTACTTC

v_gene: TRBV7-2
abundance: few
j_gene: TRBJ1-4
d_gene: -
CDR3aa: CASSFSSTNEKLFF
CDR3nt: TGTGCCAGCAGCTTCTCCTCAACTAATGAAAAACTGTTTTTT

v_gene: TRBV4-1
abundance: few
j_gene: TRBJ2-3
d_gene: -
CDR3aa: CASSREREKVEDTQYF
CDR3nt: TGCGCCAGCAGCCGGGAAAGGGAGAAGGTTGAAGATACGCAGTATTTT

v_gene: TRBV19
abundance: few
j_gene: TRBJ1-5
d_gene: -
CDR3aa: CASSTVGPGMNQPQHF
CDR3nt: TGTGCCAGTAGTACGGTGGGGCCTGGAATGAATCAGCCCCAGCATTTT

v_gene: TRBV5-6
abundance: few
j_gene: TRBJ2-7
d_gene: -
CDR3aa: CASSPGVLSYEQYF
CDR3nt: TGTGCCAGCAGCCCCGGGGTACTCTCCTACGAGCAGTACTTC

v_gene: TRBV4-1
abundance: -
j_gene: TRBJ2-1
d_gene: TRBD2
CDR3aa: CASSDVLAELYNEQFF
CDR3nt: TGCGCCAGCAGCGACGTGCTAGCGGAGCTCTACAATGAGCAGTTCTTC

v_gene: TRBV7-9
abundance: few
j_gene: TRBJ2-1
d_gene: TRBD2
CDR3aa: CASSLLELAGDEQFF
CDR3nt: TGTGCCAGCAGCTTATTGGAACTAGCGGGAGATGAGCAGTTCTTC

v_gene: TRBV5-1
abundance: few
j_gene: TRBJ2-3
d_gene: -
CDR3aa: CASNARTEGTDTQYF
CDR3nt: TGCGCCAGCAACGCCAGGACAGAGGGCACAGATACGCAGTATTTT

v_gene: TRBV11-2
abundance: -
j_gene: TRBJ1-2
d_gene: -
CDR3aa: CASSSVRGIYGYTF
CDR3nt: TGTGCCAGCAGCTCGGTACGGGGGATCTATGGCTACACCTTC

v_gene: TRBV5-4
abundance: few
j_gene: TRBJ2-2
d_gene: TRBD2
CDR3aa: CASSPRTSGITGELFF
CDR3nt: TGTGCCAGCAGCCCCCGGACTAGCGGAATCACCGGGGAGCTGTTTTTT